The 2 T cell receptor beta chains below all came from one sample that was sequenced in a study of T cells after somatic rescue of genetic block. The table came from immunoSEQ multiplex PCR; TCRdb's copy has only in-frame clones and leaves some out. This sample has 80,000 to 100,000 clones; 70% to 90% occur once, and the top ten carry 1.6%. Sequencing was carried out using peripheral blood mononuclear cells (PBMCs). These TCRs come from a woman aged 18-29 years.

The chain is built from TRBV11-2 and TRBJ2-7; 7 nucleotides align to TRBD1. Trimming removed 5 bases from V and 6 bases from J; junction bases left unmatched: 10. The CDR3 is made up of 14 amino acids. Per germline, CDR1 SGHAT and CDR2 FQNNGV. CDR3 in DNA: TGTGCCAGCAGCCCTTTGCGGACAGGCGGCGAGCAGTACTTC. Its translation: CASSPLRTGGEQYF.

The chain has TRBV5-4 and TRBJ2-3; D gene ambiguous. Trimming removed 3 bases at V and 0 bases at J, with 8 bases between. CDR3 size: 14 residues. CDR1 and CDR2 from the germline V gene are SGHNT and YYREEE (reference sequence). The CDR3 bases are TGTGCCAGCAGCTCCCAGACTAGCACAGATACGCAGTATTTT. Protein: CASSSQTSTDTQYF. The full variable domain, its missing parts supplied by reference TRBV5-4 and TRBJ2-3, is ETGVTQSPTHLIKTRGQQVTLRCSSQSGHNTVSWYQQALGQGPQFIFQYYREEENGRGNFPPRFSGLQFPNYSSELNVNALELDDSALYLCASSSQTSTDTQYFGPGTRLTVL.